Following are 20 T cell receptor beta chains from one sample sequenced in a study of regulatory T cells in long-lasting Graves disease (dated by TCRdb to the early 2020s). The meaning of the sample's time point label: newly diagnosed GD, antithyroid drugs for less than 3 months. For both TCR sequencing and RNA sequencing, RNA was extracted from PBMCs using TRIzol. Library construction relied on multiplex PCR. Sequenced on an Illumina HiSeq 4000. TCR beta libraries were built with iRepertoire HTBI primers and Arm-PCR amplification of CDR3 regions. TCRdb trimmed public reads at Q25 via fastp, called clones via MiXCR and kept in-frame beta chains. Rows are combined by CDR3 protein, so each entry shows the most common genes and DNA. In all, the sample holds roughly 500,000 distinct CDR3 sequences, and about 12% of those were seen once. Roughly 8.9% of the sample belongs to the ten largest clones. The sample was also reused in another study, on T cells in Graves' hyperthyroidism and ophthalmopathy.

Sample: peripheral blood mononuclear cells (PBMCs), taken at new diagnosis, from a patient treated with antithyroid drugs. The receptors originated from a woman in her twenties or thirties with Graves disease. Donor details come from another sample of the same person, matched by shared clones.

At least ten counts were recorded for this clonotype. V and J are TRBV20-1 and TRBJ1-5, with TRBD1 matching over 10 bases. The CDR3 has 15 amino acids. V lost 6 bases to trimming and J lost 1 base; unmatched junction nucleotides: 6. The germline V gene has CDR1 DFQATT and CDR2 SNEGSKA (reference sequence). The CDR3 DNA sequence: TGCAGTGCCGACGGGGGACAGGGGAGCAATCAGCCCCAGCATTTT. Residues: CSADGGQGSNQPQHF.

This clonotype was counted many times. The chain couples TRBV24-1 to TRBJ2-7, with 7 bases identical to TRBD1. Germline V gene sequence: CDR1 KGHDR, CDR2 SFDVKD. The CDR3 spans 15 residues. The J segment lost 3 bases and the V segment lost 5 bases, leaving 9 bases of the junction unmatched. The CDR3 is CATSGLFDRVYEQYF. CDR3 bases: TGTGCCACCAGTGGACTTTTTGACAGGGTCTACGAGCAGTACTTC.

This clonotype was detected a few times. The gene calls are TRBV7-9 and TRBJ2-5, with unresolved D. Trimming stripped 7 bases from V and 2 bases from J, with 17 bases between. There are 15 residues in the CDR3. The germline V gene has CDR1 SEHNR and CDR2 FQNEAQ (reference sequence). The CDR3 sequence is CASTLGKGRQETQYF. The DNA for the CDR3 is TGTGCCAGCACCCTTGGGAAAGGACGGCAAGAGACCCAGTACTTC.

A few counts support this clonotype. This chain connects TRBV14 to TRBJ2-1; D gene ambiguous. Looked up from germline, CDR1 is SGHDN and CDR2 is FVKESK. V shed 1 base and J shed 2 bases, with 18 bases lying between them. This CDR3 has 18 amino acids. For the CDR3, the DNA is TGTGCCAGCAGCCAAGCCGGCCCGGGTTGGGGAACCTACAATGAGCAGTTCTTC. It encodes CASSQAGPGWGTYNEQFF.

This clonotype has only a few counts. J is TRBJ1-2 and V is TRBV6-1; TRBD1 matches 7 bases. The V gene end was trimmed by 6 bases and the J gene end by 12 bases; junction bases not matched to a gene: 13. The CDR3 is 13 amino acids. Germline V gene lookup returns CDR1 MNHNS and CDR2 SASEGT. CDR3 amino acids: CASSTTPGQYHTF. The CDR3 coding sequence is TGTGCCAGCAGCACAACCCCGGGACAGTACCACACCTTC.

This clonotype was found many times. This chain connects TRBV2 to TRBJ2-2; D not certain. The V and J ends lost 7 bases and 0 bases respectively, with 9 bases between them. Looked up from germline, CDR1 is SNHLY and CDR2 is FYNNEI. The CDR3 is 14 amino acids. DNA for the CDR3: TGTGCCAGCATCCAGGAGCCGAACACCGGGGAGCTGTTTTTT. It codes for CASIQEPNTGELFF.

This clonotype was counted between two and nine times. J is TRBJ2-7 and V is TRBV20-1; the D is unclear. The germline gives CDR1 DFQATT, CDR2 SNEGSKA (reference sequence). Trimming took off 6 bases at V and 3 bases at J, with 6 bases between the two ends. This CDR3 comprises 10 residues. CDR3 in amino acids: CSAYNYEQYF. CDR3 sequence (DNA): TGCAGTGCGTACAACTACGAGCAGTACTTC.

This clonotype showed up just a few times. A much larger clone differs from this one at a single base, so this may be a read error. Since no conserved phenylalanine or tryptophan closes the CDR3, a read error is the likely cause. The chain links TRBV18 to TRBJ2-5; unclear D gene. There are 13 residues in the CDR3. CDR1 is KGHSH and CDR2 is LQKENI in the germline V gene. Trimming cost V 3 bases and J 5 bases, with 10 bases left between them. The CDR3 spells CASSPGRRETQYL. The CDR3 DNA reads as TGTGCCAGCTCACCCGGCCGTCGGGAGACCCAGTACCTC.

This clonotype was seen at least ten times. V and J are TRBV12-3 or TRBV12-4 and TRBJ2-4; 14 bases align to TRBD2. The CDR3 runs to 18 residues. After removal of 7 bases from V and 2 bases from J, the junction contained 10 bases not matched to a gene. CDR3 in amino acids: CASTRLAGGPVSKNIQYF. CDR3 nucleotide sequence: TGTGCCAGCACCCGACTAGCGGGAGGGCCTGTATCCAAAAACATTCAGTACTTC.

There are a few counts of this clonotype. The chain employs TRBV7-9 and TRBJ1-2; D unresolved. Trimming pared 3 bases from V and 8 bases from J, leaving 7 bases between. This CDR3 comprises 11 residues. CDR1 and CDR2 from the germline V gene are SEHNR and FQNEAQ (reference sequence). CDR3 coding DNA: TGTGCCAGCAGCTTTTACGGCGGCTACACCTTC. Encoded protein: CASSFYGGYTF. Supplemented by reference TRBV7-9 and TRBJ1-2, the full variable domain reads DTGVSQNPRHKITKRGQNVTFRCDPISEHNRLYWYRQTLGQGPEFLTYFQNEAQLEKSRLLSDRFSAERPKGSFSTLEIQRTEQGDSAMYLCASSFYGGYTFGSGTRLTVV.

This clonotype was observed many times. V is TRBV29-1 and J is TRBJ1-5; 10 nucleotides line up with TRBD1. Germline-derived CDR1 and CDR2 are SQVTM and ANQGSEA. The CDR3 is 13 residues long. With 0 bases clipped from V and 7 bases from J, the junction kept 0 bases outside the gene matches. The CDR3 here is CSVEEDRGQPQHF. The CDR3 nucleotides are TGCAGCGTTGAAGAGGACAGGGGGCAGCCCCAGCATTTT.

V gene TRBV24-1 combines with J gene TRBJ2-1; a weak D match, TRBD1 (6 bases). Looked up from germline, CDR1 is KGHDR and CDR2 is SFDVKD. The CDR3 runs to 12 residues. V lost 12 bases and J 7 bases, leaving 15 bases between the germline ends. The CDR3 sequence is CASGQSSNEQFF. CDR3 bases: TGTGCCTCAGGACAGTCGTCTAATGAGCAGTTCTTC.

This clonotype was seen many times. The V gene is TRBV10-3, the J gene TRBJ1-2; D perhaps matches TRBD1 (5 bases). CDR1 and CDR2 from the germline V gene are ENHRY and SYGVKD. With 6 bases removed from V and 6 bases from J, the gap between germline ends came to 14 bases. The CDR3 has 13 amino acids. The CDR3 sequence: CAISRAVGDGYTF. The CDR3 region has the DNA TGTGCCATCAGCCGGGCCGTAGGGGATGGCTACACCTTC.

The genes are TRBV13 and TRBJ1-4; D not certain. CDR1 is PRHDT, CDR2 FYEKMQ, per germline (reference sequence). V was cut by 3 bases and J by 6 bases, with 8 bases left in between. The CDR3 extends over 13 amino acids. The CDR3 loop reads CASSFFQDEKLFF. CDR3 bases: TGTGCCAGCAGCTTTTTTCAGGATGAAAAACTGTTTTTT.

This clonotype has a count of ten or more. The chain joins TRBV6-4 to TRBJ2-5, with TRBD2 as a possible D gene (5 bases). This CDR3 is built from 11 residues. Germline V gives CDR1 MRHNA, CDR2 SNTAGT. V was pared by 7 bases and J by 4 bases, with 7 bases between. The CDR3 sequence: CASTGGETQYF. Written as DNA, the CDR3 is TGTGCCAGCACCGGAGGAGAGACCCAGTACTTC.

This clonotype was counted many times. The chain employs TRBV6-1 and TRBJ1-5; D gene uncertain. The germline CDR1 and CDR2 sequences are MNHNS and SASEGT. The CDR3 is 13 amino acids. V lost 6 bases, J lost 9 bases, and 15 bases lay in between. CDR3 residues: CASSWAPLWPQHF. The CDR3 nucleotides are TGTGCCAGCAGCTGGGCCCCTTTGTGGCCCCAGCATTTT.

This clonotype was detected only a few times. This chain joins TRBV6-2 or TRBV6-3 and TRBJ2-7, with TRBD1 identical over 9 bases. J gave up 5 bases and V 7 bases, and 15 bases lay outside the gene matches. CDR1 and CDR2 from the germline V gene are MNHEY and SVGEGT. The CDR3 has 16 residues. CDR3 amino acids: CASNTLLGQGVDEQYF. The CDR3 DNA sequence: TGTGCCAGCAATACCCTTTTGGGACAGGGTGTAGACGAGCAGTACTTC.

This clonotype was detected ten times or more. The V gene is TRBV29-1, the J gene TRBJ2-3, with 11 bases matching TRBD2. CDR1 and CDR2 (germline): SQVTM, ANQGSEA. The J segment lost 5 bases and the V segment lost 1 base, leaving 8 bases of the junction unmatched. CDR3 length: 16 residues. CDR3 in amino acids: CSVEGVTSGEVDTQYF. DNA of the CDR3: TGCAGCGTTGAAGGGGTGACTAGCGGGGAGGTAGATACGCAGTATTTT.

This clonotype was observed at least ten times. The chain joins TRBV20-1 to TRBJ2-3, with 8 bases fitting TRBD2. CDR3 length: 13 amino acids. The V gene end was trimmed by 6 bases and the J gene end by 4 bases; junction bases not matched to a gene: 6. Germline loops: CDR1 DFQATT, CDR2 SNEGSKA (reference sequence). DNA for the CDR3: TGCAGTGCGTCCAGCGGGGGTGCAGATACGCAGTATTTT. Translating it yields CSASSGGADTQYF.

This clonotype was counted at least ten times. The chain couples TRBV30 to TRBJ2-1; 7 nucleotides match TRBD2. The V gene's germline CDR1 is GTSNPN and CDR2 SVGIG (reference sequence). With 3 bases clipped from V and 3 bases from J, the junction kept 2 bases outside the gene matches. The CDR3 sequence is 13 residues long. CDR3 amino acids: CAWRGGSYNEQFF. For the CDR3, the DNA is TGTGCCTGGAGAGGCGGGAGCTACAATGAGCAGTTCTTC.